The 26 T cell receptor beta chains reported below all come from one sample, sequenced in a study of preoperative IRX-2 immunotherapy in early breast cancer (dated by TCRdb to about 2019). This specimen's treatment or condition label, per the study, means: preoperative locoregional IRX-2 cytokine immunotherapy. Library prep was done by the immunoSEQ multiplex PCR assay. Drawn from immuneACCESS, this table holds only the in-frame rearrangements with V and J called that TCRdb kept. Clones are partly lost; checked studies trace under half to an unresolved V gene and leave the rest unexplained. In all, the sample holds roughly 93,000 clones, and approximately 90% of those were seen once. The ten top clones hold roughly 2% of the sample. The sample in question was tumor tissue, obtained after IRX-2 immunotherapy. Receptors were obtained from a human donor with breast cancer.

The rearrangement joins TRBV19 to TRBJ1-5; no definite D call. V lost 3 bases and J 7 bases, leaving 10 bases between the germline ends. Germline V CDR1 and CDR2: LNHDA, SQIVND (reference sequence). The CDR3 runs to 13 residues. This CDR3 reads CASSMYVRQPQHF. The CDR3 DNA reads as TGTGCCAGTAGTATGTATGTCCGCCAGCCCCAGCATTTT.

The rearrangement uses TRBV1 and TRBJ2-1; TRBD2 is the table's D call, not checked against the DNA. TRBV1 is marked as a pseudogene. This CDR3 has 21 residues. For the CDR3, the DNA is TGCGCCAGCAGCCAAACCGCTGGGACTAGCGGGAGGGCCACCTCCTACAATGAGCAGTTCTTC. It yields the protein CASSQTAGTSGRATSYNEQFF.

The chain is built from TRBV19 and TRBJ2-1, with D perhaps assigned TRBD1 or TRBD2 (6 bases each). The CDR3 contains 17 residues. V lost 4 bases and J lost 5, with 21 bases in between. In germline, CDR1 is LNHDA, CDR2 SQIVND (reference sequence). The CDR3 bases are TGTGCCAGTAGTAATCCTCGGGGGCCAACCTTCGACAATGAGCAGTTCTTC. Amino acid sequence: CASSNPRGPTFDNEQFF.

The chain carries TRBV10-2 and TRBJ2-7, with 11 bases aligning to TRBD2. This CDR3 region has 15 residues. Germline CDR1 and CDR2: WSHSY and SAAADI. Trimming took 3 bases from V and 4 from J; bases not matched to a gene: 5. The CDR3 sequence is CASSDTSSGRYEQYF. The CDR3 DNA reads TGCGCCAGCAGTGACACATCTAGCGGGAGGTACGAGCAGTACTTC.

The V gene is TRBV6-8, the J gene TRBJ2-1, with 11 bases fitting TRBD2. The CDR3 is 15 residues long. J lost 9 bases, V lost 1 base, and 5 bases had no gene match. The germline CDR1 and CDR2 sequences are MNHGY and SAAAGT. The CDR3 nucleotides are TGTGCCAGCAGTTACTTAGCGGGGGGGCTCCGTGAGCAGTTCTTC. As protein: CASSYLAGGLREQFF.

This clone was detected only once. The CDR3 spells CAWSHTGLSGSYTF. The CDR3 region has the DNA TGTGCCTGGAGTCATACGGGACTATCGGGAAGCTACACCTTC. V usage is TRBV30 and J usage is TRBJ1-2; D is perhaps TRBD1 (5 bases). The CDR3 has 14 residues. The ends were cut back, 2 bases at V and 9 bases at J, with 19 bases in the middle. Germline V CDR1 and CDR2: GTSNPN, SVGIG (reference sequence).

This sequence joins TRBV28 and TRBJ2-7, with a tentative D call TRBD1 (6 bases). Looked up from germline, CDR1 is MDHEN and CDR2 is SYDVKM. The CDR3 is made up of 14 amino acids. The V and J ends lost 10 bases and 5 bases respectively, with 21 bases between them. The CDR3 reads CATRPRIGGHEQYF. CDR3 nucleotide sequence: TGTGCCACCCGGCCCCGAATTGGGGGCCACGAGCAGTACTTC.

The genes are TRBV25-1 and TRBJ1-3; no reliable D call. Germline CDR1 reads MGHDK; CDR2 reads SYGVNS. V was trimmed by 2 bases and J by 8 bases, leaving 10 bases between them. This CDR3 spans 13 amino acids. The DNA for the CDR3 is TGTGCCAGCAGTGAAAGTCTGAGGGACACCATATATTTT. Protein sequence: CASSESLRDTIYF.

J is TRBJ1-2 and V is TRBV19; D not resolved. The V end lost 6 bases, the J end lost 2 bases, and 16 bases lay between the germline ends. The CDR3 loop spans 15 amino acids. The germline CDR1 and CDR2 sequences are LNHDA and SQIVND (reference sequence). In DNA form, the CDR3 reads TGTGCCAGTAGGGACTCGTGGGGTGGCAACTATGGCTACACCTTC. Protein product: CASRDSWGGNYGYTF.

This clone was counted only a few times. CDR3 in amino acids: CASTAQGTYGYTF. The CDR3 DNA is TGTGCCAGCACCGCCCAGGGGACCTATGGCTACACCTTC. The rearrangement uses TRBV7-4 and TRBJ1-2; TRBD1 is a possible D gene (6 bases). Trimming took 7 bases from V and 4 from J, leaving 13 bases between them. Germline V gives CDR1 SGHVT, CDR2 SQSDAQ. The CDR3 is 13 residues long.

V and J are TRBV5-1 and TRBJ2-1; 9 positions match TRBD2. This CDR3 region has 15 residues. Trimming took 5 bases from V and 3 from J; bases not matched to a gene: 6. Germline CDR1 reads SGHRS; CDR2 reads YFSETQ. Here the CDR3 reads CASRVREGGYNEQFF. The CDR3 DNA reads as TGCGCCAGCAGGGTGCGGGAGGGTGGCTACAATGAGCAGTTCTTC.

The chain couples TRBV28 to TRBJ1-1; no clear D gene. With 5 bases removed from V and 0 bases from J, the gap between germline ends came to 10 bases. Germline CDR1 is MDHEN and CDR2 is SYDVKM. The CDR3 spans 14 residues. The CDR3 here is CASSARRVNTEAFF. The CDR3 DNA follows: TGTGCCAGCAGTGCCAGACGGGTGAACACTGAAGCTTTCTTT. Together with reference TRBV28 and TRBJ1-1, the CDR3 gives the full variable domain: DVKVTQSSRYLVKRTGEKVFLECVQDMDHENMFWYRQDPGLGLRLIYFSYDVKMKEKGDIPEGYSVSREKKERFSLILESASTNQTSMYLCASSARRVNTEAFFGQGTRLTVV.

This chain links TRBV29-1 with TRBJ2-1; TRBD1 aligns across 7 bases. With 6 bases clipped from V and 6 bases from J, the junction kept 5 bases outside the gene matches. The CDR3 loop spans 12 amino acids. Looked up from germline, CDR1 is SQVTM and CDR2 is ANQGSEA. Written as DNA, the CDR3 is TGCAGCGTAGACAGGGTGGGCAATGAGCAGTTCTTC. Translated, it gives CSVDRVGNEQFF.

The chain uses TRBV6-8 and TRBJ2-2; the D gene is possibly TRBD1 (6 bases). Per germline, CDR1 MNHGY and CDR2 SAAAGT. The ends were cut back, 5 bases at V and 6 bases at J, with 16 bases in the middle. The CDR3 spans 15 residues. The chain's CDR3 is CASSRGTKGAGELFF. The CDR3 nucleotides are TGTGCCAGCAGTCGTGGGACCAAGGGGGCCGGGGAGCTGTTTTTT.

The chain uses TRBV5-1 and TRBJ2-1; 9 nucleotides align to TRBD2. Germline V gene lookup returns CDR1 SGHRS and CDR2 YFSETQ. The junction had 10 bases not matched to a gene; V was cut back by 1 base and J by 5 bases. CDR3 size: 17 residues. The CDR3 bases are TGCGCCAGCAGCTTGTACGTACCGGGACTAGCCAACAATGAGCAGTTCTTC. It encodes CASSLYVPGLANNEQFF.

The rearrangement links TRBV18 to TRBJ1-2, with 7 bases matching TRBD1. With V trimmed by 2 bases and J by 8 bases, 17 bases remained unmatched. There are 17 residues in the CDR3. Germline V lookup: CDR1 KGHSH, CDR2 LQKENI. CDR3 loop: CASSPSVYGTEANGYTF. In DNA, the CDR3 is TGTGCCAGCTCACCATCGGTTTATGGGACAGAGGCAAACGGCTACACCTTC.

The V and J genes are TRBV12-5 and TRBJ1-5, with D tentatively TRBD1 (6 bases). Germline CDR1 reads LGHNT; CDR2 reads FRNRAP. There are 15 residues in the CDR3. CDR3 residues: CATRQAGAGNQPQHF. For the CDR3, the DNA is TGTGCCACCCGGCAAGCAGGGGCCGGTAATCAGCCCCAGCATTTT.

The chain employs TRBV18 and TRBJ2-2; maybe TRBD2 (6 bases). The CDR3 loop spans 16 amino acids. The germline V and J ends were trimmed by 3 bases and 2 bases, with 13 bases remaining between them. Germline V lookup: CDR1 KGHSH, CDR2 LQKENI. This chain's CDR3 is CASSPQAGLNTGELFF. The DNA of the CDR3 is TGTGCCAGCTCACCCCAAGCGGGCCTCAACACCGGGGAGCTGTTTTTT.

V usage is TRBV30 and J usage is TRBJ2-2; 8 bases agree with TRBD2. Trimming took 0 bases from V and 1 from J; bases not matched to a gene: 4. The CDR3 is made up of 16 amino acids. Germline CDR1 reads GTSNPN; CDR2 reads SVGIG (reference sequence). The DNA of the CDR3 is TGTGCCTGGAGTGTCCCGGGAGGGGGGAACACCGGGGAGCTGTTTTTT. This gives the protein CAWSVPGGGNTGELFF.

This clone has only a few counts. This sequence joins TRBV6-8 and TRBJ1-5; D is possibly TRBD1 (5 bases). Trimming cost V 7 bases and J 5 bases, with 21 bases left between them. The CDR3 is made up of 16 amino acids. Germline V gene sequence: CDR1 MNHGY, CDR2 SAAAGT. The chain's CDR3 is CASTHPPGGGDQPQHF. The CDR3 DNA reads as TGTGCCAGCACTCACCCCCCGGGGGGAGGGGATCAGCCCCAGCATTTT.

The chain is built from TRBV6-8 and TRBJ2-5; the D is unclear. V was shortened by 8 bases and J by 5 bases, with 15 bases between the two germline ends. The CDR3 spans 13 residues. CDR1 and CDR2 (germline): MNHGY, SAAAGT. The CDR3 reads CASQWSLGETQYF. The CDR3 DNA reads as TGTGCCAGCCAGTGGAGCCTGGGGGAGACCCAGTACTTC.

This chain uses TRBV5-1 with TRBJ1-5; TRBD1 aligns across 9 bases. CDR1 is SGHRS, CDR2 YFSETQ, per germline. CDR3 size: 18 residues. J lost 1 base, V lost 0 bases, and 8 bases had no gene match. The chain's CDR3 is CASSLGAAGQGSNQPQHF. For the CDR3, the DNA is TGCGCCAGCAGCTTGGGTGCCGCGGGACAGGGCAGCAATCAGCCCCAGCATTTT.

This clone appeared once. The V and J genes are TRBV28 and TRBJ1-2; D is ambiguous. Trimming pared 3 bases from V and 6 bases from J, leaving 8 bases between. From germline, CDR1 is MDHEN and CDR2 SYDVKM. The CDR3 spans 12 residues. The CDR3 region has the DNA TGTGCCAGCAGTTTGGAACCTCATGGCTACACCTTC. Amino acids: CASSLEPHGYTF.

This clone occurred once. V is TRBV28 and J is TRBJ1-4; D uncertain. Trimming left V 8 bases short and J 4 bases short, with 11 bases between. Germline V gene data show CDR1 as MDHEN and CDR2 as SYDVKM. This CDR3 has 13 residues. This CDR3 is CASGGVINEKLFF. As DNA, the CDR3 is TGTGCCAGCGGTGGTGTTATTAATGAAAAACTGTTTTTT. The full variable domain, its missing parts supplied by reference TRBV28 and TRBJ1-4, is DVKVTQSSRYLVKRTGEKVFLECVQDMDHENMFWYRQDPGLGLRLIYFSYDVKMKEKGDIPEGYSVSREKKERFSLILESASTNQTSMYLCASGGVINEKLFFGSGTQLSVL.

The V call is TRBV6-8, the J call TRBJ1-2; 11 nucleotides match TRBD1. Trimming cost V 7 bases and J 2 bases; bases outside gene matches: 12. The CDR3 is 17 amino acids. Germline V gene sequence: CDR1 MNHGY, CDR2 SAAAGT. The CDR3 nucleotides read TGTGCCAGCAATTCCCGGGACAGGGGGGACGAAAACTATGGCTACACCTTC. Translated: CASNSRDRGDENYGYTF.

This sequence joins TRBV6-8 and TRBJ1-5; TRBD1 matches 7 bases. The CDR3 is 16 residues long. Germline V gene data show CDR1 as MNHGY and CDR2 as SAAAGT. The junction had 13 bases not matched to a gene; V was cut back by 6 bases and J by 5 bases. For the CDR3, the DNA is TGTGCCAGCAGCAAAGACAGGGTTCGAGGGGATCAGCCCCAGCATTTT. Protein product: CASSKDRVRGDQPQHF.